This T cell receptor (beta chain) was observed in a study of blood T cell repertoires in COVID-19. Whole-study context: Whether acute or convalescent, the COVID-19 samples came from the United States, Italy and Spain.

This clone appeared once. Original analysis: Amplification of reference gene primers was used by the study to estimate nucleated cell counts. TCRdb keeps only in-frame clones here, not all; method: immunoSEQ multiplex PCR. V and J calls and clone size are copied from that table; D and trimming were computed from the DNA. The data show 170,000 or so clones, more than 75% seen once. This receptor was taken from a man aged 35 to 55 with active or convalescent COVID-19. The sample consisted of peripheral blood.

The CDR3 region has the DNA TGCGCCAGCAGCGGCACAGGGACCGGGGAGCTGTTTTTT. Protein sequence: CASSGTGTGELFF. V and J are TRBV5-1 and TRBJ2-2, with a weak D call TRBD1 (6 bases). CDR3 length: 13 residues. Germline CDR1 SGHRS, CDR2 YFSETQ. V shed 4 bases and J shed 5 bases, with 9 bases lying between them.